Sequencing of this T cell receptor beta chain was carried out in a study of T cell repertoires in cytomegalovirus infection. Across the whole study: CMV infection and matching HLA type were both indicated by public TCR beta signatures.

TCRdb reprocessed the reads with MiXCR, giving one entry per CDR3 protein. The sample records hundreds of thousands of distinct CDR3 sequences, around 35% being singletons. This clonotype showed up many times. Its target is not known. Per the germline V gene, CDR1 is SGHTA and CDR2 is FQGNSA. The CDR3 is made up of 14 amino acids. Trimming left V 0 bases short and J 5 bases short, with 10 bases between. This specimen was cultured PBMCs, taken from culture after CMV antigen stimulation. This receptor was taken from a human donor in good health (CMV status not recorded). Some clones in this sample may be carry-over from other donors' samples. The chain carries TRBV7-2 and TRBJ2-5; perhaps TRBD1 as D (5 bases). CDR3 amino acids: CASSLAGAVETQYF. The CDR3 DNA reads as TGTGCCAGCAGCTTAGCAGGGGCTGTGGAGACCCAGTACTTC.